These 20 T cell receptor beta chains came from one sample sequenced in a study of OX40 agonist ivuxolimab in advanced cancers. The assay was immunoSEQ multiplex PCR, and TCRdb's table has in-frame clones only and misses some. The sample contains about 82,000 clones, 85% of which appear only once. The specimen was CD4+ or CD8+ T cells sorted from blood, collected in a trial of the OX40 agonist ivuxolimab. These receptors all stem from an adult with an advanced solid tumor such as melanoma, head and neck, liver or kidney cancer.

The rearrangement links TRBV7-2 to TRBJ2-1, with a possible D match to TRBD2 (5 bases). Germline V gene lookup returns CDR1 SGHTA and CDR2 FQGNSA. This CDR3 has 15 amino acids. Trimming left V 1 base short and J 4 bases short, with 11 bases between. CDR3 DNA sequence: TGTGCCAGCAGCTTAGGACTCCCGGGGTACAATGAGCAGTTCTTC. This gives the protein CASSLGLPGYNEQFF.

The rearrangement links TRBV19 to TRBJ1-1; D unresolved. CDR3 length: 15 amino acids. Trimming pared 6 bases from V and 4 bases from J, leaving 18 bases between. The V gene's germline CDR1 is LNHDA and CDR2 SQIVND (reference sequence). CDR3 amino acids: CASSIQNRDSTEAFF. The CDR3 DNA follows: TGTGCCAGTAGCATCCAAAACCGGGATTCCACTGAAGCTTTCTTT.

The V and J genes are TRBV4-1 and TRBJ1-1, with D possibly being TRBD1 (5 bases). The germline V gene encodes CDR1 MGHRA and CDR2 YSYEKL. V dropped 3 bases and J dropped 2 bases, with 13 bases sitting between them. The CDR3 is 15 residues long. Here the CDR3 DNA reads TGCGCCAGCAGCCACTTGGGACGGCCAAACACTGAAGCTTTCTTT. It is translated as CASSHLGRPNTEAFF.

CDR3 sequence: CASSLQGVGQPQHF. In DNA form, the CDR3 reads TGTGCCAGCTCACTACAGGGAGTAGGGCAGCCCCAGCATTTT. The chain couples TRBV18 to TRBJ1-5; tentatively, D is TRBD1 (6 bases). Germline values: CDR1 KGHSH, CDR2 LQKENI. This CDR3 region has 14 residues. V was clipped by 4 bases and J by 7 bases, with 14 bases between them.

This clone occurred once. The rearrangement joins TRBV7-2 to TRBJ2-1; 8 positions agree with TRBD2. In germline, CDR1 is SGHTA, CDR2 FQGNSA. The CDR3 sequence is 15 residues long. With 4 bases clipped from V and 6 bases from J, the junction kept 8 bases outside the gene matches. The CDR3 bases are TGTGCCAGCAGCTCGCGGGGGGTAGTGGTCAATGAGCAGTTCTTC. This translates into CASSSRGVVVNEQFF.

The CDR3 loop is CASGARPATYEQYF. DNA for the CDR3: TGTGCCAGCGGGGCCCGGCCTGCAACATACGAGCAGTACTTC. The J gene is TRBJ2-7, the V gene TRBV28, with D maybe TRBD1 (5 bases). Germline V gives CDR1 MDHEN, CDR2 SYDVKM. Trimming cost V 8 bases and J 4 bases, with 18 bases left between them. The CDR3 runs 14 residues.

The chain has TRBV19 and TRBJ2-5, with D possibly being TRBD1 (5 bases). V lost 4 bases to trimming and J lost 5 bases, with 17 bases between them. CDR3 length equals 15 residues. The germline V gene has CDR1 LNHDA and CDR2 SQIVND (reference sequence). The DNA of the CDR3 is TGTGCCAGTAGTACCCGCGGCAGGGTATGGGAGACCCAGTACTTC. Translating gives CASSTRGRVWETQYF.

The V and J genes are TRBV18 and TRBJ1-6, with D perhaps matching TRBD1 (5 bases). CDR1 is KGHSH and CDR2 is LQKENI in the germline V gene. V was trimmed by 3 bases and J by 7 bases, leaving 13 bases between them. The CDR3 covers 15 residues. The CDR3 DNA follows: TGTGCCAGCTCACCGGGTACAGGCCAGAATTCACCCCTCCACTTT. This sequence encodes CASSPGTGQNSPLHF.

This clone was picked up one time. J is TRBJ2-5 and V is TRBV5-1; 9 bases line up with TRBD1. Germline CDR1 is SGHRS and CDR2 is YFSETQ. The CDR3 contains 14 residues. The junction had 5 bases not matched to a gene; V was cut back by 3 bases and J by 5 bases. CDR3 loop: CASSSGTGTETQYF. Written as DNA, the CDR3 is TGCGCCAGCAGCTCCGGGACAGGGACCGAGACCCAGTACTTC.

The J gene is TRBJ2-1, the V gene TRBV5-1, with D perhaps given as TRBD1 or TRBD2 (5 bases each). V lost 4 bases and J lost 1, with 12 bases in between. Germline V CDR1 and CDR2: SGHRS, YFSETQ. This CDR3 contains 15 residues. CDR3 sequence reads: CASSRGDSSYNEQFF. In nucleotides, the CDR3 is TGCGCCAGCAGCCGGGGTGACAGTTCCTACAATGAGCAGTTCTTC.

V and J are TRBV6-6 and TRBJ1-1, with D perhaps TRBD1 (6 bases). Germline V CDR1 and CDR2: MNHNY, SVGAGI (reference sequence). This CDR3 comprises 13 residues. V gave up 4 bases and J gave up 6 bases, with 12 bases separating them. The chain's CDR3 is CASSLTGSAEAFF. The DNA for the CDR3 is TGTGCCAGCAGTTTAACAGGGTCGGCTGAAGCTTTCTTT.

CDR3 sequence (DNA): TGTGCCAGCAGCGTAGGCGGGACAGCAGCCTACGAGCAGTACTTC. Protein: CASSVGGTAAYEQYF. The chain carries TRBV9 and TRBJ2-7, with TRBD1 as a possible D gene (7 bases). Trimming shortened V by 0 bases and J by 2 bases, and 12 bases separated the two germline ends. CDR3 length: 15 amino acids. Looked up from germline, CDR1 is SGDLS and CDR2 is YYNGEE.

The genes are TRBV9 and TRBJ2-2; D is unresolved. Germline V gene data show CDR1 as SGDLS and CDR2 as YYNGEE. This CDR3 comprises 13 residues. The V gene lost 0 bases and the J gene lost 6 bases, with 6 bases spanning the gap. As DNA, the CDR3 is TGTGCCAGCAGCGTAGTTATGGCCGGGGAGCTGTTTTTT. Translation gives CASSVVMAGELFF. The full variable domain, its missing parts supplied by reference TRBV9 and TRBJ2-2, is DSGVTQTPKHLITATGQRVTLRCSPRSGDLSVYWYQQSLDQGLQFLIQYYNGEERAKGNILERFSAQQFPDLHSELNLSSLELGDSALYFCASSVVMAGELFFGEGSRLTVL.

This rearrangement joins TRBV2 to TRBJ2-1; the match to TRBD1 covers 9 bases. The germline V gene encodes CDR1 SNHLY and CDR2 FYNNEI. The CDR3 has 14 amino acids. With 7 bases clipped from V and 3 bases from J, the junction kept 4 bases outside the gene matches. CDR3 DNA: TGTGCCAGCACTGTGGACAGGGGCTACAATGAGCAGTTCTTC. Translating it yields CASTVDRGYNEQFF.

V usage is TRBV10-3 and J usage is TRBJ2-1; D remains ambiguous. The length of the CDR3 is 14 residues. Germline CDR1 and CDR2: ENHRY and SYGVKD. V gave up 4 bases and J gave up 4 bases, with 11 bases separating them. The CDR3 coding sequence is TGTGCCATCAGTGGTCGTACCGATTACAATGAGCAGTTCTTC. This encodes CAISGRTDYNEQFF.

The chain carries TRBV28 and TRBJ2-1; maybe TRBD1 (6 bases). Germline values: CDR1 MDHEN, CDR2 SYDVKM. The CDR3 has 14 amino acids. V was clipped by 4 bases and J by 1 base, with 8 bases between them. CDR3: CASSWDNSYNEQFF. CDR3 nucleotides: TGTGCCAGCAGTTGGGACAATTCCTACAATGAGCAGTTCTTC.

The V and J genes are TRBV11-2 and TRBJ1-2; no clear D gene. Germline-derived CDR1 and CDR2 are SGHAT and FQNNGV. V dropped 0 bases and J dropped 3 bases, with 14 bases sitting between them. The CDR3 covers 16 residues. The CDR3, as DNA: TGTGCCAGCAGCTTAGAAGGGCAGAGGCTTTACTATGGCTACACCTTC. This sequence encodes CASSLEGQRLYYGYTF.

The chain uses TRBV5-1 and TRBJ1-3; weak D call: TRBD1 (6 bases). V gave up 0 bases and J gave up 4 bases, with 8 bases separating them. Germline V CDR1 and CDR2: SGHRS, YFSETQ. The CDR3 has 14 residues. The CDR3 here is CASSLEQGGNTIYF. The CDR3 nucleotides are TGCGCCAGCAGCTTGGAACAGGGAGGAAACACCATATATTTT.

The chain uses TRBV7-2 and TRBJ2-2; perhaps TRBD1 as D (6 bases). The CDR3 spans 15 residues. Between the trimmed V and J ends, which lost 4 bases and 5 bases, there was a span of 14 bases. Germline V lookup: CDR1 SGHTA, CDR2 FQGNSA. CDR3 loop: CASSSQGRGTGELFF. Here the CDR3 DNA reads TGTGCCAGCAGCTCTCAGGGGAGAGGAACCGGGGAGCTGTTTTTT.

Only one count was recorded for this clone. The gene calls are TRBV10-3 and TRBJ1-6; 7 nucleotides line up with TRBD1. V trimming: 6 bases; J trimming: 8 bases; junction bases outside the gene matches: 19. This CDR3 has 18 amino acids. Germline CDR1 reads ENHRY; CDR2 reads SYGVKD. As DNA, the CDR3 is TGTGCCATCAGCGAAACCAGACAGGGCCCAGGAGTGGATTCACCCCTCCACTTT. Its protein product is CAISETRQGPGVDSPLHF.